This T cell receptor beta chain was observed in a study of blood T cell repertoires in COVID-19. This clone came up once. Here immunoSEQ multiplex PCR was the method, and the copy in TCRdb shows in-frame clones only, minus some. In the table there are roughly 250,000 clones, 70% to 85% of which are singletons. Germline V gene sequence: CDR1 KGHSH, CDR2 LQKENI. Trimming removed 5 bases from V and 0 bases from J; junction bases left unmatched: 8. This CDR3 is built from 16 residues. Source material: peripheral blood. This clonotype was sampled from a woman in her forties with active or convalescent COVID-19. The chain recombines TRBV18 with TRBJ2-3, with TRBD1 matching 7 bases. CDR3 DNA sequence: TGTGCCAGCTCATTGACAGGGCCTCGGAGCACAGATACGCAGTATTTT. It encodes CASSLTGPRSTDTQYF.